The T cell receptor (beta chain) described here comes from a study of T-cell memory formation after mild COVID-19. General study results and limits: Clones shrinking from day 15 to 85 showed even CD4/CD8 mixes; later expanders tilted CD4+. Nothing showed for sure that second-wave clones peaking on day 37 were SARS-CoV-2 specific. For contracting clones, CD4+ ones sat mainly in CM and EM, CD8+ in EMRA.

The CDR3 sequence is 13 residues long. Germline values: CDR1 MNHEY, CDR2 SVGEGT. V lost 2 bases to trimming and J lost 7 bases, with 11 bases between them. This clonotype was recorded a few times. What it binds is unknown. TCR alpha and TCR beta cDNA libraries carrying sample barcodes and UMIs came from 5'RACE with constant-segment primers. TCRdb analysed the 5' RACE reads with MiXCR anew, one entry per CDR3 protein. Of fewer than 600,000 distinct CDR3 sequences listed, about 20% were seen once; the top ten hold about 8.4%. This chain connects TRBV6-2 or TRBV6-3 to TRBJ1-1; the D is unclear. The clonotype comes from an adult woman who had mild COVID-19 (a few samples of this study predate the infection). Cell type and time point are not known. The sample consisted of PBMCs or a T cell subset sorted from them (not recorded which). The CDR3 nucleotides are TGTGCCAGCAGTTACAGGGTACTTGGTGAAGCTTTCTTT. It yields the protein CASSYRVLGEAFF.